A selection of T cell receptor beta chains follows, all from one sample in a study of T-cell memory formation after mild COVID-19. TCRdb ran MiXCR on the 5' RACE reads and lists one entry per CDR3 protein. Of some 190,000 distinct CDR3 sequences in the sample, around 19% are singletons; the top ten hold 2.4%. Sequenced input: PBMCs or a T cell subset sorted from them (not recorded which). Receptors were obtained from an adult woman who had mild COVID-19 (a few samples of this study predate the infection). Cell type and time point are not known. Both conserved end residues are part of each CDR3. The D gene is left open where the match is weak. Rows may omit the clone size; those that give it use once, few, many or a size class.

cdr3_aa cdr3_nt d_call clone_size v_call cdr3_length j_call
CSARVHGRTEAFF TGCAGTGCTAGAGTGCACGGACGCACTGAAGCTTTCTTT - - TRBV20-1 13 TRBJ1-1
CAIRLAPYNEQFF TGTGCCATCCGACTAGCCCCCTACAATGAGCAGTTCTTC TRBD2 many TRBV10-3 13 TRBJ2-1
CSARDGSPNKRTETQYF TGCAGTGCTAGAGATGGGTCCCCCAACAAGCGGACAGAGACCCAGTACTTC - - TRBV20-1 17 TRBJ2-5
CASSLVVGSPQTQYF TGTGCCAGCAGCTTAGTCGTGGGTAGCCCTCAGACCCAGTACTTC - - TRBV7-2 15 TRBJ2-5
CSASDRGLFDGYTF TGCAGTGCCTCCGACAGGGGGTTATTCGATGGCTACACCTTC TRBD1 - TRBV20-1 14 TRBJ1-2
CSAADREGYTF TGCAGCGCCGCGGACAGGGAAGGCTACACCTTC TRBD1 few TRBV29-1 11 TRBJ1-2
CAIRSSTDRTDTQYF TGTGCCATCAGGTCCTCGACGGACCGCACAGATACGCAGTATTTT - few TRBV10-3 15 TRBJ2-3
CASSLYQGSNSPLHF TGTGCCAGCAGTTTATATCAGGGATCAAATTCACCCCTCCACTTT - - TRBV12-3/TRBV12-4 15 TRBJ1-6
CASSQASAGGDTQYF TGTGCCAGCAGCCAAGCCAGCGCGGGAGGGGATACGCAGTATTTT TRBD2 - TRBV4-2 15 TRBJ2-3
CASSLRQSLGYGYTF TGTGCCAGCAGCTTAAGGCAATCTCTGGGCTATGGCTACACCTTC - few TRBV7-2 15 TRBJ1-2
CASSARAAYNEQFF TGTGCCAGCAGCGCCCGTGCAGCCTACAATGAGCAGTTCTTC - - TRBV5-4 14 TRBJ2-1
CANSATEGSVYF TGTGCCAACAGTGCCACCGAGGGTAGCGTATATTTT - few TRBV10-3 12 TRBJ1-3
CASSPRVDTQETQYF TGTGCCAGCAGCCCAAGGGTGGATACCCAAGAGACCCAGTACTTC - few TRBV3-1 15 TRBJ2-5
CASSYGQGTYEQYF TGTGCCAGCAGTTACGGGCAGGGGACCTACGAGCAGTACTTC - - TRBV6-5 14 TRBJ2-7
CASGQGISQNQPQHF TGTGCCAGCGGACAGGGAATTTCACAAAATCAGCCCCAGCATTTT TRBD1 few TRBV6-1 15 TRBJ1-5
CASSTTGGRTEAFF TGTGCCAGCAGTACGACAGGAGGAAGGACTGAAGCTTTCTTT - - TRBV7-6 14 TRBJ1-1
CSARGQGVFWNSPLHF TGCAGTGCTAGAGGGCAGGGCGTGTTTTGGAATTCACCCCTCCACTTT - - TRBV20-1 16 TRBJ1-6
CASSYRTVLAKNIQYF TGTGCCAGCAGCTACAGGACAGTACTAGCCAAAAACATTCAGTACTTC - many TRBV5-6 16 TRBJ2-4
CASSSTGGGEQYF TGTGCCAGCAGTTCTACGGGAGGAGGGGAGCAGTACTTC TRBD2 - TRBV6-2/TRBV6-3 13 TRBJ2-7
CASSLVGGSPSGEQYF TGTGCCAGCAGCTTAGTTGGCGGGAGCCCCTCGGGCGAGCAGTACTTC TRBD2 few TRBV7-2 16 TRBJ2-7
CASSRQFQGGEQYF TGCGCCAGCAGCCGACAGTTTCAGGGCGGCGAGCAGTACTTC - few TRBV4-1 14 TRBJ2-7
CASSRDTNNQPQHF TGTGCCAGCAGCCGGGACACCAACAATCAGCCCCAGCATTTT - few TRBV7-9 14 TRBJ1-5
CASSPLAGAGNTIYF TGCGCCAGCAGCCCCCTGGCCGGGGCGGGAAACACCATATATTTT - few TRBV5-1 15 TRBJ1-3
CASSLIGGAAETQYF TGTGCCAGCAGTTTAATCGGGGGGGCCGCAGAGACCCAGTACTTC TRBD2 few TRBV12-3/TRBV12-4 15 TRBJ2-5
CASSRRQTSYEQYF TGTGCCAGTAGTAGAAGACAGACCTCCTACGAGCAGTACTTC - - TRBV19 14 TRBJ2-7
CASSRRAPGTNVGSSGNTIYF TGTGCCAGCAGCCGGCGGGCCCCCGGGACGAACGTCGGGAGCTCTGGAAACACCATATATTTT - few TRBV7-9 21 TRBJ1-3
CASSLTGSGQPQHF TGTGCCAGCAGTTTAACAGGGAGTGGACAGCCCCAGCATTTT - - TRBV12-3/TRBV12-4 14 TRBJ1-5
CASSQGATGSGTEAFF TGTGCCAGCAGCCAAGGGGCGACAGGGTCGGGAACTGAAGCTTTCTTT TRBD1 - TRBV3-1 16 TRBJ1-1
CASSLTGTGADTQYF TGTGCCAGCAGTTTAACCGGGACAGGGGCAGATACGCAGTATTTT TRBD1 many TRBV12-3/TRBV12-4 15 TRBJ2-3
CASSPDRIIMNTEAFF TGTGCCAGCAGCCCTGACAGGATTATCATGAACACTGAAGCTTTCTTT - few TRBV14 16 TRBJ1-1
CASSVQVNTGELFF TGTGCCAGCAGCGTACAGGTTAACACCGGGGAGCTGTTTTTT - few TRBV9 14 TRBJ2-2
CASIDSGGTEAFF TGTGCCAGCATTGACAGTGGCGGAACTGAAGCTTTCTTT - - TRBV3-1 13 TRBJ1-1
CASSLARLNTGELFF TGCGCCAGCAGCTTGGCCAGGTTGAACACCGGGGAGCTGTTTTTT - many TRBV5-1 15 TRBJ2-2
CASSYSRGPYGYTF TGTGCCAGCAGTTACTCGCGGGGGCCCTATGGCTACACCTTC - - TRBV6-5 14 TRBJ1-2
CASSVAISETQYF TGTGCCAGCAGTGTCGCCATTTCCGAGACCCAGTACTTC - many TRBV2 13 TRBJ2-5
CASSQTGAHAPGEYF TGTGCCAGCAGCCAGACAGGGGCCCACGCCCCCGGGGAGTACTTC TRBD1 - TRBV7-2 15 TRBJ2-4
CASSPLQRGPPRQETQYF TGCGCCAGCAGCCCGCTACAGCGGGGGCCCCCGCGACAAGAGACCCAGTACTTC TRBD2 - TRBV5-1 18 TRBJ2-5
CASTTGGLNTEAFF TGTGCCAGCACCACAGGGGGATTGAACACTGAAGCTTTCTTT TRBD1 - TRBV7-9 14 TRBJ1-1
CASSTTGAHTEAFF TGTGCCAGCAGCACGACAGGGGCGCACACTGAAGCTTTCTTT TRBD1 - TRBV7-9 14 TRBJ1-1
CASSYPSGQENYNERFF TGTGCCAGCAGTTACCCCTCCGGACAGGAAAATTACAATGAGCGGTTCTTC TRBD1 - TRBV6-5 17 TRBJ2-1
CAGRTGSSGNTIYF TGTGCCGGTAGGACAGGCTCCTCTGGAAACACCATATATTTT TRBD1 - TRBV7-9 14 TRBJ1-3
CASSPGTHYNEQFF TGTGCCAGCAGCCCCGGGACTCATTACAATGAGCAGTTCTTC - - TRBV7-2 14 TRBJ2-1
CASSDDRAPAYEQYF TGTGCCAGCAGTGACGACAGGGCCCCGGCCTACGAGCAGTACTTC TRBD1 - TRBV6-5 15 TRBJ2-7
CASSRDWTTGNEQFF TGCGCCAGCAGTAGGGATTGGACCACGGGCAATGAGCAGTTCTTC - - TRBV5-1 15 TRBJ2-1